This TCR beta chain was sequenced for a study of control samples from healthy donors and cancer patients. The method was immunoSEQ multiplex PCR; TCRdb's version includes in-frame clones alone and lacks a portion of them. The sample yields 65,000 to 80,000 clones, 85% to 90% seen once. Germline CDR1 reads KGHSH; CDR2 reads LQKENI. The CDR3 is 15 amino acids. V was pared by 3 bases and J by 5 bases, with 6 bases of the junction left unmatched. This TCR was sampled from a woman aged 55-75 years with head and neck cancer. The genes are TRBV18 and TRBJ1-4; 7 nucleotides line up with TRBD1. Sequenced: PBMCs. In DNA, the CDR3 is TGTGCCAGCTCACCCTCCGACAGGGAGAATGAAAAACTGTTTTTT. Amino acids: CASSPSDRENEKLFF. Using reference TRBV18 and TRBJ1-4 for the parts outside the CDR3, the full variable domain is NAGVMQNPRHLVRRRGQEARLRCSPMKGHSHVYWYRQLPEEGLKFMVYLQKENIIDESGMPKERFSAEFPKEGPSILRIQQVVRGDSAAYFCASSPSDRENEKLFFGSGTQLSVL.